This TCR beta chain emerged from a study of read filtering for tumor transcriptome and immune sequencing. Overall study context: About 8 patients were R-ISS I, approximately 15 were R-ISS II, more than five were R-ISS III.

This clonotype was recorded at least ten times. Its specificity is not known. Findings and caveats of the study: This fraction held mixed bone marrow immune cells after CD138-negative sorting.

From roughly 390 ng of RNA, a library with molecular barcoded alpha/delta and beta/gamma adaptors was made. TCRdb called the reads again in MiXCR, with one record for every CDR3 protein. The data hold tens of thousands of distinct CDR3 sequences, with roughly 13% observed a single time. The V gene lost 3 bases and the J gene lost 0 bases, with 12 bases spanning the gap. Germline V gene lookup returns CDR1 SQVTM and CDR2 ANQGSEA. This CDR3 contains 15 residues. This TCR was sampled from a donor at least 40 years old with multiple myeloma. This chain links TRBV29-1 with TRBJ2-1; a weak D match, TRBD2 (5 bases). Sequenced: a population of CD138-negative cells sorted from bone marrow. This CDR3 reads CSVDQAERSYNEQFF. Here the CDR3 DNA reads TGCAGCGTTGACCAAGCGGAACGCTCCTACAATGAGCAGTTCTTC.